This T cell receptor beta chain came from a study of neurological immune-mediated disorders. The V end lost 1 base, the J end lost 3 bases, and 10 bases lay between the germline ends. Per germline, CDR1 SGHRS and CDR2 YFSETQ. The CDR3 extends over 14 amino acids. This clonotype was counted ten times or more. TCRdb re-analysed the 5' RACE reads in MiXCR, keeping a single row per CDR3 protein. This table has about 46,000 distinct CDR3 sequences, 1.5% to 2% appearing once. The V and J genes are TRBV5-1 and TRBJ1-1; maybe TRBD1 (5 bases). Sequencing was carried out using PBMCs. This TCR was recovered from a middle-aged woman with multiple sclerosis. For the CDR3, the DNA is TGCGCCAGCAGCTTGAGGACGGGGGACACTGAAGCTTTCTTT. Translated: CASSLRTGDTEAFF.